Described below is a single T cell receptor (beta chain) sequence and its context. Authors' methods: How many nucleated cells were present was estimated from reference gene primer amplification. Here immunoSEQ multiplex PCR was the method, and the copy in TCRdb shows in-frame clones only, minus some. V, J and clone size were drawn from that table, and D and trimming were deduced from the DNA. The sample carries a few hundred thousand clones, roughly nine tenths recorded once. Trimming took 1 base from V and 6 from J, leaving 10 bases between them. This CDR3 contains 14 residues. Germline CDR1 LGHNA, CDR2 YNFKEQ. The data derive from a study of blood T cell repertoires in COVID-19. Study overall: Researchers got acute and convalescent COVID-19 samples from the United States, Italy and Spain. PBMCs, B-cell-depleted T cells, or T cells were the source of the cDNA or gDNA that made up the material.

Sequenced input: peripheral blood. The source is a man aged 60 to 75 who had recovered from COVID-19. The V and J genes are TRBV4-2 and TRBJ2-4, with D possibly matching TRBD1 (5 bases). The CDR3 region is CASSQATAPNIQYF. The CDR3 bases are TGTGCCAGCAGCCAAGCGACAGCCCCAAACATTCAGTACTTC.